A selection of T cell receptor beta chains follows, all from one sample in a study of radiotherapy plus CTLA-4 blockade in lung cancer. Sequenced by immunoSEQ multiplex PCR; TCRdb stores in-frame clones only, minus some. The sample lists about 62,000 clones, roughly 77% occurring once. The sequences come from peripheral blood, collected from a patient treated with radiotherapy plus ipilimumab. These receptors were taken from a human donor with non-small cell lung cancer who had a complete response to radiotherapy plus ipilimumab. The CDR3 runs from the conserved cysteine through the conserved F or W. Fields, in order: clone size, D gene, J gene, V gene, CDR3 protein, CDR3 DNA. D genes are given only for firm matches. Clone size is stated in some rows and not others, as once, few, many or a class when expanded.

NA,NA,TRBJ2-7,TRBV21-1,CASSKKGQGTYEQYF,TGTGCCAGCAGCAAAAAGGGACAGGGTACCTACGAGCAGTACTTC
NA,NA,TRBJ1-5,TRBV6-5,CASSSKNQPQHF,TGTGCCAGCAGTTCCAAGAATCAGCCCCAGCATTTT
once,TRBD2,TRBJ2-2,TRBV7-2,CASSSGLAGVRAGELFF,TGTGCCAGCAGCTCGGGACTAGCGGGAGTTCGGGCCGGGGAGCTGTTTTTT
NA,NA,TRBJ2-2,TRBV29-1,CSVEVFAAGRTANTGELFF,TGCAGCGTTGAAGTGTTTGCGGCCGGGAGAACTGCGAACACCGGGGAGCTGTTTTTT
few,NA,TRBJ1-1,TRBV6-6,CASSYSNQYFTEAFF,TGTGCCAGCAGTTACTCGAACCAATATTTCACTGAAGCTTTCTTT
NA,NA,TRBJ1-3,TRBV18,CASSPRLASGNTIYF,TGTGCCAGCTCACCTCGTTTAGCGTCTGGAAACACCATATATTTT
once,NA,TRBJ2-7,TRBV12-2,CASRLEDSISYEQYF,TGTGCAAGTCGCTTAGAAGACAGTATCTCCTACGAGCAGTACTTC
NA,NA,TRBJ2-5,TRBV15,CATSRGQRGETQYF,TGTGCCACCAGCAGAGGTCAGAGGGGGGAGACCCAGTACTTC
NA,NA,TRBJ2-2,TRBV2,CASSEAGTGELFF,TGTGCCAGCAGTGAAGCTGGCACCGGGGAGCTGTTTTTT
NA,TRBD2,TRBJ2-3,TRBV9,CASSVEFGTSGADTQYF,TGTGCCAGCAGCGTAGAATTCGGGACTAGCGGGGCAGATACGCAGTATTTT
NA,NA,TRBJ1-2,TRBV11-2,CASSSRRGYTF,TGTGCCAGCAGCTCCAGGCGTGGCTACACCTTC
NA,NA,TRBJ2-1,TRBV27,CASSPPSAYNEQFF,TGTGCCAGCAGCCCCCCTAGCGCCTACAATGAGCAGTTCTTC
NA,NA,TRBJ2-3,TRBV6-1,CASIVGASTDTQYF,TGTGCCAGCATCGTGGGGGCCAGCACAGATACGCAGTATTTT
once,NA,TRBJ2-1,TRBV5-4,CASSLGGRSDEQFF,TGTGCCAGCAGCTTGGGAGGGCGATCGGATGAGCAGTTCTTC
NA,TRBD1,TRBJ2-7,TRBV5-1,CASSWGGQGISYEQYF,TGCGCCAGCAGCTGGGGCGGACAGGGTATCTCCTACGAGCAGTACTTC
NA,NA,TRBJ1-6,TRBV6-4,CASSPQGSTNSPLHF,TGTGCCAGCAGTCCCCAGGGATCTACTAATTCACCCCTCCACTTT
NA,NA,TRBJ2-3,TRBV30,CAWSGANTQYF,TGTGCCTGGAGTGGTGCGAATACGCAGTATTTT
NA,NA,TRBJ2-7,TRBV11-2,CASSLDSVYEQYF,TGTGCCAGCAGCTTAGATTCCGTCTACGAGCAGTACTTC
NA,NA,TRBJ1-5,TRBV12-1,CASSFVEVGPQREGCNQPQHF,TGTGCCAGCAGCTTTGTAGAGGTAGGTCCCCAACGGGAGGGGTGCAATCAGCCCCAGCATTTT
NA,NA,TRBJ1-1,TRBV25-1,CASSVPSNTEAFF,TGTGCCAGCAGTGTTCCTTCGAACACTGAAGCTTTCTTT
NA,NA,TRBJ2-5,TRBV6-5,CASSYSRVQETQYF,TGTGCCAGCAGTTACTCGAGAGTCCAAGAGACCCAGTACTTC
NA,NA,TRBJ2-2,TRBV5-1,CASSPTGPHTGELFF,TGCGCCAGCAGCCCCACAGGGCCGCACACCGGGGAGCTGTTTTTT
NA,TRBD1,TRBJ1-5,TRBV5-6,CASSRDRDSNQPQHF,TGTGCCAGCAGCAGGGACAGAGATAGCAATCAGCCCCAGCATTTT
NA,TRBD1,TRBJ1-5,TRBV19,CASSIDRAYQPQHF,TGTGCCAGTAGTATCGACAGGGCCTATCAGCCCCAGCATTTT
few,NA,TRBJ1-1,TRBV10-2,CASFYTEAFF,TGCGCCAGTTTTTACACTGAAGCTTTCTTT
once,NA,TRBJ2-1,TRBV27,CASSLSEQYNEQFF,TGTGCCAGCAGTTTATCGGAGCAGTACAATGAGCAGTTCTTC
NA,TRBD1,TRBJ2-1,TRBV5-1,CASSYGTASYNEQFF,TGCGCCAGCAGCTACGGGACAGCCTCCTACAATGAGCAGTTCTTC
NA,NA,TRBJ1-2,TRBV7-9,CASSLLGQGYYGYTF,TGTGCCAGCAGCTTATTAGGGCAGGGATACTATGGCTACACCTTC
NA,NA,TRBJ2-7,TRBV30,CAWKLDYEQYF,TGTGCCTGGAAACTCGACTACGAGCAGTACTTC
NA,NA,TRBJ1-3,TRBV4-3,CASSQGEGNSGNTIYF,TGCGCCAGCAGCCAAGGGGAGGGAAACTCTGGAAACACCATATATTTT
NA,TRBD2,TRBJ2-1,TRBV7-2,CASSPRTSGREDNEQFF,TGTGCCAGCAGCCCACGGACTAGCGGGAGAGAAGACAATGAGCAGTTCTTC
NA,NA,TRBJ1-2,TRBV30,CACKAFYGYTF,TGTGCCTGCAAAGCTTTCTATGGCTACACCTTC
NA,TRBD2,TRBJ2-2,TRBV29-1,CSVEISGRRYTGELFF,TGCAGCGTTGAAATTAGCGGGAGGCGATACACCGGGGAGCTGTTTTTT
once,NA,TRBJ2-4,TRBV7-9,CASSPNSLAKNIQYF,TGTGCCAGCAGTCCAAACAGCTTAGCCAAAAACATTCAGTACTTC
NA,TRBD1,TRBJ2-3,TRBV10-3,CAIRPDRRSADTQYF,TGTGCCATCAGACCGGACAGGAGGTCAGCAGATACGCAGTATTTT
NA,NA,TRBJ2-4,TRBV6-1,CASSELAQENIQYF,TGTGCCAGCAGTGAACTAGCGCAAGAAAACATTCAGTACTTC
NA,NA,TRBJ1-2,TRBV11-2,CASSLEPGPSPHYGYTF,TGTGCCAGCAGCTTAGAACCTGGACCGTCGCCCCACTATGGCTACACCTTC
once,TRBD2,TRBJ2-1,TRBV9,CASSLGTSGNNEQFF,TGTGCCAGCAGCCTCGGGACTAGCGGTAACAATGAGCAGTTCTTC
NA,TRBD1,TRBJ2-7,TRBV29-1,CSASTSTGGASEQYF,TGCAGCGCTTCGACCTCGACAGGGGGCGCGTCAGAGCAGTACTTC
NA,TRBD1,TRBJ2-2,TRBV27,CASSYNRGAGELFF,TGTGCCAGCAGTTATAACAGGGGAGCCGGGGAGCTGTTTTTT
NA,NA,TRBJ1-1,TRBV21-1,CASSKDFSWPAPMNTEAFF,TGTGCCAGCAGCAAAGATTTTTCCTGGCCAGCTCCTATGAACACTGAAGCTTTCTTT
NA,NA,TRBJ1-2,TRBV28,CASSLPITGNTNYGYTF,TGTGCCAGCAGCTTACCTATAACAGGGAATACTAACTATGGCTACACCTTC
NA,NA,TRBJ1-5,TRBV7-8,CASSLGTNQPQHF,TGTGCCAGCAGCTTAGGGACGAATCAGCCCCAGCATTTT
NA,NA,TRBJ1-1,TRBV5-1,CASSLDAGPMNTEAFF,TGCGCCAGCAGCTTGGACGCAGGCCCCATGAACACTGAAGCTTTCTTT